The present entry profiles one T cell receptor beta chain with its context. Assay: immunoSEQ multiplex PCR; the TCRdb copy retains only in-frame clones and omits some. The table lists roughly 260,000 clones, 88% of them singletons. The data originate from a study of blood T cell repertoires in COVID-19. Whole-study context: Donors in the United States, Italy and Spain gave samples during acute or convalescent COVID-19.

This CDR3 has 13 amino acids. Per the germline V gene, CDR1 is SQVTM and CDR2 is ANQGSEA. Germline trimming cut 5 bases from V and 8 bases from J; bases unmatched to any gene: 8. Sequencing input: peripheral blood. The sequence came from a man in his fifties or sixties who had recovered from COVID-19. This rearrangement joins TRBV29-1 to TRBJ1-2, with TRBD1 matching 10 bases. Here the CDR3 reads CSVRGTGVSGYTF. The DNA of the CDR3 is TGCAGCGTTCGAGGGACAGGGGTTAGCGGCTACACCTTC. Based on the CDR3 plus reference TRBV29-1 and TRBJ1-2, the full variable domain is SAVISQKPSRDICQRGTSLTIQCQVDSQVTMMFWYRQQPGQSLTLIATANQGSEATYESGFVIDKFPISRPNLTFSTLTVSNMSPEDSSIYLCSVRGTGVSGYTFGSGTRLTVV.